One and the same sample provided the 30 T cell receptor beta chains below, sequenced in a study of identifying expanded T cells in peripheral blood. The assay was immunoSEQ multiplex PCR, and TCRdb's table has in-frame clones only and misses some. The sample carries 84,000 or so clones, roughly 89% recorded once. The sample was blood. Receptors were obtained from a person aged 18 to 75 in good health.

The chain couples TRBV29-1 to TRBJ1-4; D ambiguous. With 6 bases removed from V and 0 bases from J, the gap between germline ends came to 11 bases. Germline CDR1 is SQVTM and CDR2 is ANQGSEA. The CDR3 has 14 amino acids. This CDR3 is CSVASGATNEKLFF. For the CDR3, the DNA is TGCAGCGTGGCAAGTGGGGCAACTAATGAAAAACTGTTTTTT.

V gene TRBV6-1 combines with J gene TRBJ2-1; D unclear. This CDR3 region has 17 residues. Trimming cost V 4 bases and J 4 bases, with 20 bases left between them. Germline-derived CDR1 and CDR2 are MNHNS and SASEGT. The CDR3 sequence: CASSGLGGRVKYNEQFF. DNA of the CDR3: TGTGCCAGCAGTGGCTTAGGTGGAAGGGTAAAGTACAATGAGCAGTTCTTC.

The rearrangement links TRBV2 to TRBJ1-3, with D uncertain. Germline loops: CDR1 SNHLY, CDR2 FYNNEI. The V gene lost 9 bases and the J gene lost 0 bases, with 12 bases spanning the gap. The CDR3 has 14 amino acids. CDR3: CARIDIISGNTIYF. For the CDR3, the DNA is TGTGCCAGAATAGATATCATCTCTGGAAACACCATATATTTT.

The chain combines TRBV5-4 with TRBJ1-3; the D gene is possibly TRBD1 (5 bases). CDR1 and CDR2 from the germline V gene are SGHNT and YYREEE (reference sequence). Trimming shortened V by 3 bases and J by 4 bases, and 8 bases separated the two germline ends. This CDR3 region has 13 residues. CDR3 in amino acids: CASSSNRGNTIYF. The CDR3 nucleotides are TGTGCCAGCAGCTCCAACAGGGGAAACACCATATATTTT.

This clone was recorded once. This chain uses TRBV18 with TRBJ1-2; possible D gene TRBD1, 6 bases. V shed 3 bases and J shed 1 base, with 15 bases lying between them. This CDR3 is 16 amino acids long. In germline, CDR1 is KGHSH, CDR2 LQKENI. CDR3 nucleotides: TGTGCCAGCTCACCCCCTCGGACAGCCTTTAACTATGGCTACACCTTC. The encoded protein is CASSPPRTAFNYGYTF.

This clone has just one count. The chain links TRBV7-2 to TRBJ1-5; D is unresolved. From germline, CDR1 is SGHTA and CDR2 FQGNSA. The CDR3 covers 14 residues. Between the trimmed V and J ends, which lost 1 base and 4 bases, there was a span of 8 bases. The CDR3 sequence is CASSLELGNQPQHF. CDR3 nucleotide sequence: TGTGCCAGCAGCTTAGAATTGGGAAATCAGCCCCAGCATTTT.

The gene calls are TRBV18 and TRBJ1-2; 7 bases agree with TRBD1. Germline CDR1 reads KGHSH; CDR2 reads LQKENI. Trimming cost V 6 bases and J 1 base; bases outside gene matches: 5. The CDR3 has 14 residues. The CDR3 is CASSRDSNNYGYTF. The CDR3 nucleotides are TGTGCCAGCTCTCGGGACAGTAATAACTATGGCTACACCTTC.

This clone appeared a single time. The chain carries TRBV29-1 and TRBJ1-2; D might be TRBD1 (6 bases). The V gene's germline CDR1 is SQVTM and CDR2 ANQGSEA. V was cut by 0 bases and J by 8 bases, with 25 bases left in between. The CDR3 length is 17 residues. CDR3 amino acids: CSVEDRRTAWGLSGYTF. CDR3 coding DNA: TGCAGCGTTGAAGATCGGAGGACAGCCTGGGGACTTAGCGGCTACACCTTC.

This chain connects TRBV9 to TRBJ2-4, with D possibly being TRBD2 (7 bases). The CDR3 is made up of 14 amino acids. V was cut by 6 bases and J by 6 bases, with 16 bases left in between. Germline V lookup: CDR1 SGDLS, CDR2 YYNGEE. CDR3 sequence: CASNRGADLNIQYF. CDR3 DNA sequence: TGTGCCAGCAACCGGGGGGCGGACTTAAACATTCAGTACTTC.

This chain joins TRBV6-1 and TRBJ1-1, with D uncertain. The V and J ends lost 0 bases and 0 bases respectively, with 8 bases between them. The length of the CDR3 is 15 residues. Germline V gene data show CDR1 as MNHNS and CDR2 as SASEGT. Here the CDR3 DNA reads TGTGCCAGCAGTGAAGCGCCAGATTTGAACACTGAAGCTTTCTTT. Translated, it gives CASSEAPDLNTEAFF.

CDR3 bases: TGTGCCAGCAGTTTGGGGACAGTAGAATCACCCCTCCACTTT. It codes for CASSLGTVESPLHF. The chain uses TRBV27 and TRBJ1-6; 7 bases fit TRBD1. V shed 3 bases and J 10 bases; nucleotides not matched to a gene: 6. The CDR3 loop spans 14 amino acids. Germline CDR1 reads MNHEY; CDR2 reads SMNVEV (reference sequence).

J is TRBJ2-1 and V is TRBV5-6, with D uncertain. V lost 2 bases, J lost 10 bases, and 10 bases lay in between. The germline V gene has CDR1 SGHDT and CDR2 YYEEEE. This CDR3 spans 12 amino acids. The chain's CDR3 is CASSFRQAEQFF. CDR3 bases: TGTGCCAGCAGCTTTAGACAAGCCGAGCAGTTCTTC.

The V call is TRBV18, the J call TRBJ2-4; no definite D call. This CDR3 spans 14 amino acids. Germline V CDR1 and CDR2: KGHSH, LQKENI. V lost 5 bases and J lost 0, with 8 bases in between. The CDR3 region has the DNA TGTGCCAGCTCAGTGGATCTAGCCAAAAACATTCAGTACTTC. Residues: CASSVDLAKNIQYF.

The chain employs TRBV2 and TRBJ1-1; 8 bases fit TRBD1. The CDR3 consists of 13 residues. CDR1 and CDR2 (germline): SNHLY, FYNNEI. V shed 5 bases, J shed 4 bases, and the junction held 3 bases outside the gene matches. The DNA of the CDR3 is TGTGCCAGCAGTCAAACAGGGGGCACTGAAGCTTTCTTT. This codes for CASSQTGGTEAFF. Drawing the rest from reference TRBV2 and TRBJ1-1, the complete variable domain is EPEVTQTPSHQVTQMGQEVILRCVPISNHLYFYWYRQILGQKVEFLVSFYNNEISEKSEIFDDQFSVERPDGSNFTLKIRSTKLEDSAMYFCASSQTGGTEAFFGQGTRLTVV.

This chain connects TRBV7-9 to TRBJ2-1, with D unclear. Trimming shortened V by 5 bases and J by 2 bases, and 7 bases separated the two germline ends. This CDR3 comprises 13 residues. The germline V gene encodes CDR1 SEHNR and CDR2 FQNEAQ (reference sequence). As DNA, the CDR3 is TGTGCCAGCAGCCCCGGGCCCTACAATGAGCAGTTCTTC. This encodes CASSPGPYNEQFF. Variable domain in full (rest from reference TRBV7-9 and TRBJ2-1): DTGVSQNPRHKITKRGQNVTFRCDPISEHNRLYWYRQTLGQGPEFLTYFQNEAQLEKSRLLSDRFSAERPKGSFSTLEIQRTEQGDSAMYLCASSPGPYNEQFFGPGTRLTVL.

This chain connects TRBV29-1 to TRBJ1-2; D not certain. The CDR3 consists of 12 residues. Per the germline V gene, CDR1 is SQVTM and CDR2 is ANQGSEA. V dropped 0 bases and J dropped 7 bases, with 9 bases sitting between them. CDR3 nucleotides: TGCAGCGTTGAAGAAGGGCAAGGTGGCTACACCTTC. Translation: CSVEEGQGGYTF. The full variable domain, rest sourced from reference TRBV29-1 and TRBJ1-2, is SAVISQKPSRDICQRGTSLTIQCQVDSQVTMMFWYRQQPGQSLTLIATANQGSEATYESGFVIDKFPISRPNLTFSTLTVSNMSPEDSSIYLCSVEEGQGGYTFGSGTRLTVV.

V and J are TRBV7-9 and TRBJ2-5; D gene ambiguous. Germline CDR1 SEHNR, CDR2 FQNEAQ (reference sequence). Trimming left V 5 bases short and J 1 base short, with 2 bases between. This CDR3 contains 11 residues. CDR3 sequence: CASSIQETQYF. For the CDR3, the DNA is TGTGCCAGCAGCATCCAAGAGACCCAGTACTTC.

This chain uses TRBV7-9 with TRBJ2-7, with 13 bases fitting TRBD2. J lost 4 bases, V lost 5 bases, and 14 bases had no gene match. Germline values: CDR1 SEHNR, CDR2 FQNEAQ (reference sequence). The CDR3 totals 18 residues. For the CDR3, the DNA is TGTGCCAGCAGCACGGGACTAGCGGGGCCCCGTGTCTCTTACGAGCAGTACTTC. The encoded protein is CASSTGLAGPRVSYEQYF. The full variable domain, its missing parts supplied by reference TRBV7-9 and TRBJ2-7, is DTGVSQNPRHKITKRGQNVTFRCDPISEHNRLYWYRQTLGQGPEFLTYFQNEAQLEKSRLLSDRFSAERPKGSFSTLEIQRTEQGDSAMYLCASSTGLAGPRVSYEQYFGPGTRLTVT.

CDR3 nucleotide sequence: TGTGCCAGTAGTATCAGCTGGAATTACACTGAAGCTTTCTTT. Protein product: CASSISWNYTEAFF. The rearrangement joins TRBV19 to TRBJ1-1; D uncertain. This CDR3 comprises 14 residues. V dropped 3 bases and J dropped 3 bases, with 11 bases sitting between them. Germline V gene lookup returns CDR1 LNHDA and CDR2 SQIVND (reference sequence).

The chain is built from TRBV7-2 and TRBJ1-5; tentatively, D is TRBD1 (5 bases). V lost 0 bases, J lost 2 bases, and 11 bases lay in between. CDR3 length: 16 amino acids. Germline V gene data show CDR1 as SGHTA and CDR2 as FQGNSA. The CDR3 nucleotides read TGTGCCAGCAGCTTAGCCGGCAGGGATGGCAATCAGCCCCAGCATTTT. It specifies CASSLAGRDGNQPQHF.

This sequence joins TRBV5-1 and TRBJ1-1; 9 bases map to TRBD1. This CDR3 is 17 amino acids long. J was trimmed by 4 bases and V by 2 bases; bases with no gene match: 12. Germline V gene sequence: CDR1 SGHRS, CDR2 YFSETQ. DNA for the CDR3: TGCGCCAGCAGCTTTGCGGGGACAGGGAGAGAGGTCACTGAAGCTTTCTTT. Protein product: CASSFAGTGREVTEAFF.

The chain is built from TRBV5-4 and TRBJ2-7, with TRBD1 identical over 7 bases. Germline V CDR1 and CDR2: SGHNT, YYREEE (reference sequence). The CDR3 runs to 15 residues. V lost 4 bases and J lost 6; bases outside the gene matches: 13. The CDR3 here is CASSNRDSKSSEQYF. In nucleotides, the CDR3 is TGTGCCAGCAGCAACCGGGACAGTAAAAGTTCCGAGCAGTACTTC.

CDR3 loop: CASSEKGNTEAFF. CDR3 nucleotide sequence: TGTGCCAGCAGTGAAAAGGGGAACACTGAAGCTTTCTTT. The V gene is TRBV2, the J gene TRBJ1-1; D uncertain. With 2 bases removed from V and 1 base from J, the gap between germline ends came to 5 bases. Germline values: CDR1 SNHLY, CDR2 FYNNEI. CDR3 size: 13 residues.

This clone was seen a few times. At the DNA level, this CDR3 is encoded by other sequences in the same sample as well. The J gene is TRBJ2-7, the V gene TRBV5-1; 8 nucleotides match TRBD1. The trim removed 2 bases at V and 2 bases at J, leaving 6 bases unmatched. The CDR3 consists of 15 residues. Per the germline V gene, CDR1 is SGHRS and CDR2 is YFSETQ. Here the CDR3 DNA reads TGCGCCAGCAGCTTAGCAGGGGGCCTAGCCTACGAGCAGTACTTC. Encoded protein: CASSLAGGLAYEQYF.

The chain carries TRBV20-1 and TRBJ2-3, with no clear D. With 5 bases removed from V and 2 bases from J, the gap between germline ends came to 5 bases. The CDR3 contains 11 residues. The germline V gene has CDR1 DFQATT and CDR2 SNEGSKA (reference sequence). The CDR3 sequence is CSAGITDTQYF. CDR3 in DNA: TGCAGTGCTGGCATCACAGATACGCAGTATTTT.

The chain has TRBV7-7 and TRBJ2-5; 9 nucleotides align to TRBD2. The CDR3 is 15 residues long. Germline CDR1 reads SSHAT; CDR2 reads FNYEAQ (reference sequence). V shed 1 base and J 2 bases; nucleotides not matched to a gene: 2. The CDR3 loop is CASSLGSGGQETQYF. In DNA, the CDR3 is TGTGCCAGCAGCTTAGGTAGCGGGGGTCAAGAGACCCAGTACTTC.

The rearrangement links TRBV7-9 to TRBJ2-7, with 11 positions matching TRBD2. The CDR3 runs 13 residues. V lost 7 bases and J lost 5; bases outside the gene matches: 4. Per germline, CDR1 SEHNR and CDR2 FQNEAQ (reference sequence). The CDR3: CASTTSGSHEQYF. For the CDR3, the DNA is TGTGCCAGCACCACTAGCGGGAGCCACGAGCAGTACTTC. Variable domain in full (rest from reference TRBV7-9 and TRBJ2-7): DTGVSQNPRHKITKRGQNVTFRCDPISEHNRLYWYRQTLGQGPEFLTYFQNEAQLEKSRLLSDRFSAERPKGSFSTLEIQRTEQGDSAMYLCASTTSGSHEQYFGPGTRLTVT.

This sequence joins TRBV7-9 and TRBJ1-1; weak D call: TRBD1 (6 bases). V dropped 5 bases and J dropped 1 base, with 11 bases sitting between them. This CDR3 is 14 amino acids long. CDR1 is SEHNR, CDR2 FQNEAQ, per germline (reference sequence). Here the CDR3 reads CASSRSDRNTEAFF. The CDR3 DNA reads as TGTGCCAGCAGCCGATCGGACAGGAACACTGAAGCTTTCTTT.

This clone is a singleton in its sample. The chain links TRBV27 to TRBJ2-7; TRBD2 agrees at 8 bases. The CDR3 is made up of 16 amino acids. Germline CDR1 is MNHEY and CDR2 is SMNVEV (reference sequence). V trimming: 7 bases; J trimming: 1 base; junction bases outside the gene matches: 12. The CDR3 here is CASTGSGSPKSYEQYF. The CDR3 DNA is TGTGCCAGCACCGGGAGCGGGAGCCCGAAATCCTACGAGCAGTACTTC.

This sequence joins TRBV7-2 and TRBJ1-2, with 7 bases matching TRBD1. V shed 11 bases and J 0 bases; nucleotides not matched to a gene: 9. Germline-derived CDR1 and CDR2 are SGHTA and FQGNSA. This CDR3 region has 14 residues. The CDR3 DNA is TGTGCCTCCAAGACAGGGTTTACTAACTATGGCTACACCTTC. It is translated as CASKTGFTNYGYTF.